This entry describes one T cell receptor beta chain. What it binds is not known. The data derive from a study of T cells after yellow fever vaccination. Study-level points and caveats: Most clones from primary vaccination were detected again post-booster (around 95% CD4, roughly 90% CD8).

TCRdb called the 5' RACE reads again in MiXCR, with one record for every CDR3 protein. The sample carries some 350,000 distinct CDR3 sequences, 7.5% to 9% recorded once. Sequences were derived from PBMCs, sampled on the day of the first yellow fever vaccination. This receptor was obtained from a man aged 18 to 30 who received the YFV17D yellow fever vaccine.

CDR3 amino acids: CASSPRETDTQYF. The CDR3 coding sequence is TGTGCCAGCTCACCACGAGAAACAGATACGCAGTATTTT. The chain is built from TRBV18 and TRBJ2-3; the D is unclear. The V end lost 1 base, the J end lost 3 bases, and 5 bases lay between the germline ends. The CDR3 runs to 13 residues. Germline-derived CDR1 and CDR2 are KGHSH and LQKENI.